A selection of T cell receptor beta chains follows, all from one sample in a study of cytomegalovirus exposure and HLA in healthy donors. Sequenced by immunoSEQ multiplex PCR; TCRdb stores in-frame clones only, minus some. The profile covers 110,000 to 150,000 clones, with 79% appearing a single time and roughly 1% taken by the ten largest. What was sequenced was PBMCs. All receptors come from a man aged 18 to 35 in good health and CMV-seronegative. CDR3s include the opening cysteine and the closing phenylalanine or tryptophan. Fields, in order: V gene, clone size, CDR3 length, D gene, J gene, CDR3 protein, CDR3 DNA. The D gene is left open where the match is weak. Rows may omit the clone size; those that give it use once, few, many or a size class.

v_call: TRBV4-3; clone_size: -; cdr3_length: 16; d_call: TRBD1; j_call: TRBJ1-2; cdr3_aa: CASSQSPGQGRGGYTF; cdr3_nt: TGCGCCAGCAGCCAATCTCCGGGACAGGGTAGAGGTGGCTACACCTTC
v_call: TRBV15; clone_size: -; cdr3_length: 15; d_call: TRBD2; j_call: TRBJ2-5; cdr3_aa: CATSPTSGVQETQYF; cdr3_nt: TGTGCCACCAGCCCCACTAGCGGGGTACAAGAGACCCAGTACTTC
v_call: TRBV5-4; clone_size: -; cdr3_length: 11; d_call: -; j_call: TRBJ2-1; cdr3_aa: CASSLNLEQFF; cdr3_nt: TGTGCCAGCAGCTTGAATCTGGAGCAGTTCTTC
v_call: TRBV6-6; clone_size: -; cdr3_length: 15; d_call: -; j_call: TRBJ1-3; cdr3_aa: CASTYLGQSGNTIYF; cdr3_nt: TGTGCCAGCACTTACCTGGGGCAGTCAGGAAACACCATATATTTT
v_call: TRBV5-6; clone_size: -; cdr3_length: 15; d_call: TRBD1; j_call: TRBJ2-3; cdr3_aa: CASSKGQGYTDTQYF; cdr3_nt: TGTGCCAGCAGCAAGGGACAGGGCTACACAGATACGCAGTATTTT
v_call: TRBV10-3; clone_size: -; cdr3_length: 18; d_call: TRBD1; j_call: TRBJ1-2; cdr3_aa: CAISDLVPGQGGNYGYTF; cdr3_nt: TGTGCCATCAGTGACCTCGTCCCGGGACAGGGCGGAAACTATGGCTACACCTTC
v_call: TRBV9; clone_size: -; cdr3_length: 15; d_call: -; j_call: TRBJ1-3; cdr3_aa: CASTGGDWAGNTIYF; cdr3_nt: TGTGCCAGCACCGGTGGGGACTGGGCTGGAAACACCATATATTTT
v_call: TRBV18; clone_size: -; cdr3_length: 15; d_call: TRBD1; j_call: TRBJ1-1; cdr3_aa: CASSPSGGINTEAFF; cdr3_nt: TGTGCCAGCTCACCATCAGGGGGGATCAACACTGAAGCTTTCTTT
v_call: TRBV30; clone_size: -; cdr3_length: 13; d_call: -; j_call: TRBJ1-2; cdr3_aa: CAWYQDSNYGYTF; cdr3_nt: TGTGCCTGGTACCAGGACAGTAACTATGGCTACACCTTC
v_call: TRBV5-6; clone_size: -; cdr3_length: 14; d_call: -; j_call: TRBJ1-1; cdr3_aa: CASSWGGIYTEAFF; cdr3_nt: TGTGCCAGCAGCTGGGGCGGGATATATACTGAAGCTTTCTTT
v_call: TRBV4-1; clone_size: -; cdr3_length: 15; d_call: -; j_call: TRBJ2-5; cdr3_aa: CASSHGGLAEETQYF; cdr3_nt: TGCGCCAGCAGCCATGGGGGACTTGCCGAAGAGACCCAGTACTTC
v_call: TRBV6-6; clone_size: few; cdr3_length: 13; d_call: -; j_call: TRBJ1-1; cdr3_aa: CASSYSFEIEAFF; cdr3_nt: TGTGCCAGCAGTTACTCGTTTGAGATTGAAGCTTTCTTT
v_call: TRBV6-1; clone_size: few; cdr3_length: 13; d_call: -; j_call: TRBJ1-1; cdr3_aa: CASRQGLNTEAFF; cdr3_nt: TGTGCCAGCAGACAGGGCCTGAACACTGAAGCTTTCTTT
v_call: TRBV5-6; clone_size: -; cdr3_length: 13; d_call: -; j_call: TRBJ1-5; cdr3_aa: CASSRNRDQPQHF; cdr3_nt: TGTGCCAGCAGCCGCAACAGGGACCAGCCCCAGCATTTT
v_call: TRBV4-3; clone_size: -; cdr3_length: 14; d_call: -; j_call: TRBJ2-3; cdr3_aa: CASSQDRAPDTQYF; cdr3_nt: TGCGCCAGCAGCCAAGATCGAGCCCCAGATACGCAGTATTTT
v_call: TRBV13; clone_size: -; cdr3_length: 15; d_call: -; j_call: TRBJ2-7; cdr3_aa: CASSSTNREVYEQYF; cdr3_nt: TGTGCCAGCAGTTCTACGAACAGGGAAGTCTACGAGCAGTACTTC
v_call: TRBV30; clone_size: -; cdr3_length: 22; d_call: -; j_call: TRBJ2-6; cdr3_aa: CAWSVWGPWVGGMSSGANVLTF; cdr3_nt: TGTGCCTGGAGTGTTTGGGGCCCTTGGGTTGGGGGGATGAGCTCTGGGGCCAACGTCCTGACTTTC
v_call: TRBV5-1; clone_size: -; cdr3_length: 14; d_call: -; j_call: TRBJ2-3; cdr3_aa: CASSLEGGTDTQYF; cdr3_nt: TGCGCCAGCAGCTTGGAGGGGGGCACAGATACGCAGTATTTT
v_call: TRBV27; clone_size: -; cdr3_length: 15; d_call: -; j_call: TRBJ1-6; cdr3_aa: CASTFSGSYNSPLHF; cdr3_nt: TGTGCCAGCACCTTCTCGGGAAGCTATAATTCACCCCTCCACTTT
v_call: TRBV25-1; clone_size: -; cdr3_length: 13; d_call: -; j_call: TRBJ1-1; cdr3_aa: CASSWTANTEAFF; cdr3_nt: TGTGCCAGCAGTTGGACAGCGAACACTGAAGCTTTCTTT
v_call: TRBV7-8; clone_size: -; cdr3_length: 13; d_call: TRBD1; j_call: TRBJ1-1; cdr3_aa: CASGDRGNTEAFF; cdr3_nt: TGTGCCAGCGGGGACAGGGGAAACACTGAAGCTTTCTTT
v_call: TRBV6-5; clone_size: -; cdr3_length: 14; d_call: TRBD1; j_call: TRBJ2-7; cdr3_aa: CASSRGTGVYEQYF; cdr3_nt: TGTGCCAGCAGCCGCGGGACAGGCGTCTACGAGCAGTACTTC
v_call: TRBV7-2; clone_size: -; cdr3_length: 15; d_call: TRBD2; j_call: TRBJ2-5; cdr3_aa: CASSSVGLAGETQYF; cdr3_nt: TGTGCCAGCAGCTCCGTAGGACTAGCTGGTGAGACCCAGTACTTC
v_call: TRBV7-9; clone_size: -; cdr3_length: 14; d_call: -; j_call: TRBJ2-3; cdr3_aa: CASSFGRGTDTQYF; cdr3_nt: TGTGCCAGCAGCTTTGGAAGGGGAACAGATACGCAGTATTTT
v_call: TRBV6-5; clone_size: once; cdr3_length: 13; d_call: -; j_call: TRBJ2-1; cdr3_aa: CASSYGREPEQFF; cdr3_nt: TGTGCCAGCAGTTACGGGCGCGAACCTGAGCAGTTCTTC
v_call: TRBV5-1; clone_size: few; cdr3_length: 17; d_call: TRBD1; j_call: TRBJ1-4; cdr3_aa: CASSPGQGAPLREKLFF; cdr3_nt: TGCGCCAGCAGCCCAGGACAGGGCGCGCCGCTCCGAGAAAAACTGTTTTTT
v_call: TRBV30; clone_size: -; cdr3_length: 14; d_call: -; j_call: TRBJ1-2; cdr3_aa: CAWSVQGPNYGYTF; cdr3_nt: TGTGCCTGGAGTGTACAGGGACCTAACTATGGCTACACCTTC
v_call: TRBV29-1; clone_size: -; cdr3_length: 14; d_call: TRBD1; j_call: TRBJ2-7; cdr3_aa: CSVKPGQGFGEQYF; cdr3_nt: TGCAGCGTCAAACCGGGACAGGGCTTCGGCGAGCAGTACTTC
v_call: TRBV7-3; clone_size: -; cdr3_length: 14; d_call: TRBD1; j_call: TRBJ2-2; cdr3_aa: CASSTGTVTGELFF; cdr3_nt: TGTGCCAGCAGCACCGGGACAGTCACCGGGGAGCTGTTTTTT
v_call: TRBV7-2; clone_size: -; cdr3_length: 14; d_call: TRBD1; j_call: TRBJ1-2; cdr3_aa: CASSLGGGGRGYTF; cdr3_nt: TGTGCCAGCAGCTTAGGAGGAGGGGGCAGAGGCTACACCTTC
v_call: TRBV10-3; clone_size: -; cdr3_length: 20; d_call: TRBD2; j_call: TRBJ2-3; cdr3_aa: CAISESPSPRGGVSTDTQYF; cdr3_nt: TGTGCCATCAGTGAGTCACCCTCCCCCCGGGGGGGTGTTAGCACAGATACGCAGTATTTT
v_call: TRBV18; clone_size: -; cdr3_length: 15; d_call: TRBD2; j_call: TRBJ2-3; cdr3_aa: CASSPSGRGADTQYF; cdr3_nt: TGTGCCAGCTCACCTAGCGGGAGGGGTGCAGATACGCAGTATTTT
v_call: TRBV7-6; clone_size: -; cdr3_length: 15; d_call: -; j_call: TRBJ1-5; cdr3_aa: CASSLIAGGDQPQHF; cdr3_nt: TGTGCCAGCAGCTTAATAGCGGGAGGGGATCAGCCCCAGCATTTT
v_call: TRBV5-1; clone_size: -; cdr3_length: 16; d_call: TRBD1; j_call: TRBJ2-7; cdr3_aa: CASSLAGDRPSYEQYF; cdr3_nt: TGCGCCAGCAGCTTGGCCGGGGACAGACCCTCCTACGAGCAGTACTTC
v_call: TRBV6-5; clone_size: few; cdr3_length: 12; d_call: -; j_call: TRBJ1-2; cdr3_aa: CASSRDTYGYTF; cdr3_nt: TGTGCCAGCAGTCGGGACACCTATGGCTACACCTTC
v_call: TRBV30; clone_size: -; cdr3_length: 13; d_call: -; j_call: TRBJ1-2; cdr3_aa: CAGYQGFNYGYTF; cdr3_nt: TGTGCCGGGTACCAGGGATTTAACTATGGCTACACCTTC
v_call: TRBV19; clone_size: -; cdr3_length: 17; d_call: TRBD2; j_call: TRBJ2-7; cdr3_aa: CASTAGTSGVGTYEQYF; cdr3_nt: TGTGCCAGTACCGCCGGGACTAGCGGGGTGGGGACCTACGAGCAGTACTTC
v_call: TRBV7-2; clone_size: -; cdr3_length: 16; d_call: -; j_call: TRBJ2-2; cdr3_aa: CASSPLQGASTGELFF; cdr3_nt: TGTGCCAGCAGCCCCCTCCAGGGTGCGAGCACCGGGGAGCTGTTTTTT
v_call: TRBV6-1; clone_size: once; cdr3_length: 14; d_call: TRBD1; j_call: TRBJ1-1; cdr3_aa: CASTRGTANTEAFF; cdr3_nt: TGTGCCAGCACCCGCGGGACAGCGAACACTGAAGCTTTCTTT
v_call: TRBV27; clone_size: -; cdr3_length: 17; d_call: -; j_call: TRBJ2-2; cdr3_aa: CASRREQTLLPNRELFF; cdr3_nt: TGTGCCAGCAGACGGGAACAGACTCTTCTCCCCAATAGGGAGCTGTTTTTT
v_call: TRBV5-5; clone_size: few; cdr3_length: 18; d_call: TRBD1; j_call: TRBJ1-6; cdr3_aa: CASSFTGTGIGRNSPLHF; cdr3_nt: TGTGCCAGCAGCTTCACCGGGACAGGGATCGGGCGGAATTCACCCCTCCACTTT
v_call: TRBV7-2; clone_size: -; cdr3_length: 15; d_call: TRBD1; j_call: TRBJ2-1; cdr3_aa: CASTSDGTVYNEQFF; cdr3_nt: TGTGCCAGCACCTCCGACGGGACAGTCTACAATGAGCAGTTCTTC
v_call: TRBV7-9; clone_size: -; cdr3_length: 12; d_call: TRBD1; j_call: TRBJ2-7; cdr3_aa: CASSQDRVEQYF; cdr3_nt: TGTGCCAGCAGCCAGGACAGGGTTGAGCAGTACTTC
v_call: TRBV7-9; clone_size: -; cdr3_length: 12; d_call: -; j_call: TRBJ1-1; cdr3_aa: CAIAGMNTEAFF; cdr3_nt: TGTGCCATTGCGGGGATGAACACTGAAGCTTTCTTT
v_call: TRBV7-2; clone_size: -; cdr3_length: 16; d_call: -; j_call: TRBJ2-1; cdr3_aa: CASSLHSPSSYNEQFF; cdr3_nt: TGTGCCAGCAGCTTACACTCCCCTAGCTCCTACAATGAGCAGTTCTTC
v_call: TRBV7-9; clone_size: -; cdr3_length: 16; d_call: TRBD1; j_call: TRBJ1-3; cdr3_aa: CASSSVKYRGGNTIYF; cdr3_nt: TGTGCCAGCAGCTCAGTCAAATACAGGGGTGGAAACACCATATATTTT
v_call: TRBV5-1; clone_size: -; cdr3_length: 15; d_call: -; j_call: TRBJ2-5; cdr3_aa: CASSWVPGSSAQQYF; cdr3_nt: TGCGCCAGCAGCTGGGTACCCGGGTCTTCCGCTCAACAGTACTTC
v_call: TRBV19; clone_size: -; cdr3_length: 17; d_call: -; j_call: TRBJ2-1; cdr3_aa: CASSIKVRGGVYNEQFF; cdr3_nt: TGTGCCAGTAGTATAAAAGTAAGGGGGGGTGTATACAATGAGCAGTTCTTC
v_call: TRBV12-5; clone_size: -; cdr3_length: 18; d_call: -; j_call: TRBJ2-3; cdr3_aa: CASGLARAYGTRTDTQYF; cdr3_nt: TGTGCTAGTGGTTTGGCCCGCGCATATGGGACTCGCACAGATACGCAGTATTTT
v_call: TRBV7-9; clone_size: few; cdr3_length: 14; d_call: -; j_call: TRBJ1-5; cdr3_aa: CASSLAGQGQPQHF; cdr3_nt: TGTGCCAGCAGCTTAGCAGGCCAGGGTCAGCCCCAGCATTTT
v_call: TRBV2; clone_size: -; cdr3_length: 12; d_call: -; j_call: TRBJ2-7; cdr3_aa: CASGSTGCEQYF; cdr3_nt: TGTGCCAGCGGGTCTACAGGGTGCGAGCAGTACTTC